This paragraph reports one TCR beta chain. The CDR3 is made up of 18 amino acids. The V end lost 1 base, the J end lost 1 base, and 17 bases lay between the germline ends. Per the germline V gene, CDR1 is SGHTA and CDR2 is FQGNSA. The PCR contained 60 Vbeta and 13 Jbeta primers. The method was immunoSEQ multiplex PCR; TCRdb's version includes in-frame clones alone and lacks a portion of them. The sample lists 120,000 or so clones, about two thirds occurring once. The sample is drawn from a study of cytomegalovirus exposure and HLA in healthy donors. This chain joins TRBV7-2 and TRBJ2-1, with D tentatively TRBD2 (6 bases). This receptor was obtained from a man between 25 and 39 years old in good health and CMV-seronegative. Sample: PBMCs. The CDR3 DNA follows: TGTGCCAGCAGCTTAGGCGGAGGGGAAATGTGGTCCTACAATGAGCAGTTCTTC. This codes for CASSLGGGEMWSYNEQFF.